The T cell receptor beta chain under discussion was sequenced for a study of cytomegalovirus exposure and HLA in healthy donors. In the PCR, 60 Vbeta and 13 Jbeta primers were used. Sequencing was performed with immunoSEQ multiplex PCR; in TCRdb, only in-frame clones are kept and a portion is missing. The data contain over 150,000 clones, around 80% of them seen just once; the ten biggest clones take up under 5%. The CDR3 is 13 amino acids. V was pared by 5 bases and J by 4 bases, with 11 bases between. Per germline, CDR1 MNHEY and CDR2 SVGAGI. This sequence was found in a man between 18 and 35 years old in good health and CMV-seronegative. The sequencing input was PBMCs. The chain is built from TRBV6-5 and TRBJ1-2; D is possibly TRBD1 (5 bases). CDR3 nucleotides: TGTGCCAGCAGTCGCGACAGAGTCTATGGCTACACCTTC. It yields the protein CASSRDRVYGYTF.